Below, 5 T cell receptor beta chains from the same sample are listed, as sequenced in a study of cytomegalovirus exposure and HLA in healthy donors. The PCR employed 60 Vbeta primers together with 13 Jbeta primers. Profiling relied on immunoSEQ multiplex PCR, and the TCRdb table lists in-frame clones only, not all of them. The sample's table shows about 50,000 clones. Sequencing input: PBMCs. Receptors originate from a man younger than 30 in good health and CMV-seropositive.

The chain recombines TRBV5-1 with TRBJ2-3, with a tentative D call TRBD2 (6 bases). The germline CDR1 and CDR2 sequences are SGHRS and YFSETQ. Trimming took 5 bases from V and 3 from J, leaving 10 bases between them. This CDR3 comprises 13 residues. The CDR3 DNA follows: TGCGCCAGCAGTCGGGAGCCGACAGATACGCAGTATTTT. Its translation: CASSREPTDTQYF.

The CDR3: CASRDRDNSPLHF. The CDR3 nucleotides are TGTGCCAGCCGGGACAGGGATAATTCACCCCTCCACTTT. V is TRBV6-4 and J is TRBJ1-6; TRBD1 agrees at 9 bases. V was pared by 8 bases and J by 5 bases, with 1 base of the junction left unmatched. CDR3 size: 13 residues. Germline lookup yields CDR1 MRHNA and CDR2 SNTAGT.

The genes are TRBV12-5 and TRBJ2-7; 9 bases align to TRBD1. Per germline, CDR1 LGHNT and CDR2 FRNRAP. The CDR3 runs to 13 residues. Unmatched junction bases numbered 8, after V lost 9 bases and J lost 5 bases. CDR3 DNA: TGTGCTAGAGCGGGACAGGGAGGAGACGAGCAGTACTTC. It specifies CARAGQGGDEQYF.

The rearrangement links TRBV14 to TRBJ2-7; TRBD1 aligns across 9 bases. CDR1 is SGHDN and CDR2 is FVKESK in the germline V gene. This CDR3 spans 14 amino acids. Trimming took 3 bases from V and 2 from J; bases not matched to a gene: 2. CDR3 sequence: CASSHRTGAYEQYF. The DNA for the CDR3 is TGTGCCAGCAGCCATAGGACAGGGGCCTACGAGCAGTACTTC. Based on the CDR3 plus reference TRBV14 and TRBJ2-7, the full variable domain is EAGVTQFPSHSVIEKGQTVTLRCDPISGHDNLYWYRRVMGKEIKFLLHFVKESKQDESGMPNNRFLAERTGGTYSTLKVQPAELEDSGVYFCASSHRTGAYEQYFGPGTRLTVT.

This chain links TRBV29-1 with TRBJ1-5; 8 bases are a match to TRBD1. Germline CDR1 is SQVTM and CDR2 is ANQGSEA. CDR3 length: 16 residues. The V gene end was trimmed by 7 bases and the J gene end by 5 bases; junction bases not matched to a gene: 16. Here the CDR3 DNA reads TGCAGCGCCCTGGGGACAGGTTCTTCCTGGGATCAGCCCCAGCATTTT. Translation gives CSALGTGSSWDQPQHF.